The 21 T cell receptor beta chains below were found in one sample sequenced in a study of CD8 T cells in ankylosing spondylitis. Study-level points and caveats: Made up of 7 to 9 highly homologous variants, a TCR beta motif appeared characteristic of ankylosing spondylitis blood.

These receptors' antigens are unknown. TCRdb ran MiXCR on the 5' RACE reads and lists one entry per CDR3 protein. The sample contains around 390,000 distinct CDR3 sequences, 20% to 25% of which appear only once. The specimen was blood, either unsorted or a sorted T cell fraction (not recorded which). Source of these receptors: a male donor with ankylosing spondylitis.

The rearrangement joins TRBV27 to TRBJ1-2; D may be TRBD1 (5 bases). V was clipped by 3 bases and J by 3 bases, with 8 bases between them. The CDR3 has 13 amino acids. Germline CDR1 MNHEY, CDR2 SMNVEV (reference sequence). This CDR3 is CASSFDSYYGYTF. In DNA, the CDR3 is TGTGCCAGCAGTTTTGACAGTTACTATGGCTACACCTTC.

The CDR3 coding sequence is TGTGCCAGCAGCTTAAGTAGCGGGAGTATCAATGAGCAGTTCTTC. Protein sequence: CASSLSSGSINEQFF. This chain joins TRBV7-2 and TRBJ2-1; 9 bases are shared with TRBD2. The germline gives CDR1 SGHTA, CDR2 FQGNSA. The junction had 5 bases not matched to a gene; V was cut back by 2 bases and J by 6 bases. The CDR3 is 15 amino acids.

Only a few counts were recorded for this clonotype. The DNA of the CDR3 is TGCAGTGCGCCAAGCCGCCGGGAGGCGGAAGATACGCAGTATTTT. Translating it yields CSAPSRREAEDTQYF. The chain employs TRBV20-1 and TRBJ2-3; TRBD2 agrees at 7 bases. Germline CDR1 is DFQATT and CDR2 is SNEGSKA (reference sequence). V shed 6 bases, J shed 5 bases, and the junction held 14 bases outside the gene matches. The CDR3 consists of 15 residues.

This clonotype showed up just a few times. The chain recombines TRBV20-1 with TRBJ2-7; the match to TRBD2 covers 13 bases. CDR1 DFQATT and CDR2 SNEGSKA come from the germline V gene (reference sequence). V trimming: 0 bases; J trimming: 5 bases; junction bases outside the gene matches: 10. There are 17 residues in the CDR3. Here the CDR3 DNA reads TGCAGTGCTAGAGATCGTCGGACTAGCGGGAGCATCAACGAGCAGTACTTC. Protein sequence: CSARDRRTSGSINEQYF.

The rearrangement uses TRBV7-3 and TRBJ2-1, with 11 bases identical to TRBD2. CDR1 is SGHTA and CDR2 is FQGTGA in the germline V gene. J lost 7 bases, V lost 4 bases, and 12 bases had no gene match. This CDR3 has 17 amino acids. Here the CDR3 reads CASSSPRVAGGPNEQFF. In nucleotides, the CDR3 is TGTGCCAGCAGCTCCCCCCGAGTAGCGGGAGGGCCTAATGAGCAGTTCTTC. Looking up the rest from reference TRBV7-3 and TRBJ2-1 gives the full variable domain: GAGVSQTPSNKVTEKGKYVELRCDPISGHTALYWYRQSLGQGPEFLIYFQGTGAADDSGLPNDRFFAVRPEGSVSTLKIQRTERGDSAVYLCASSSPRVAGGPNEQFFGPGTRLTVL.

The CDR3 bases are TGCAGTGCTACCCGGGGAACAGGGACCCCATACAATGAGCAGTTCTTC. The encoded protein is CSATRGTGTPYNEQFF. J is TRBJ2-1 and V is TRBV20-1; D is possibly TRBD1 (6 bases). The CDR3 has 16 residues. Deletions cut 4 bases from V and 4 bases from J, with 20 bases between. The germline gives CDR1 DFQATT, CDR2 SNEGSKA (reference sequence).

In its sample, this clonotype was seen a few times. This chain uses TRBV6-5 with TRBJ2-1; 8 nucleotides agree with TRBD1. Germline V gene data show CDR1 as MNHEY and CDR2 as SVGAGI. The CDR3 totals 16 residues. V lost 0 bases, J lost 8 bases, and 9 bases stayed unmatched. DNA for the CDR3: TGTGCCAGCAGTTACTCGTCGCTGAGACAGGGGTATGAGCAGTTCTTC. Translating gives CASSYSSLRQGYEQFF.

This clonotype was observed a few times. The chain employs TRBV27 and TRBJ2-2, with unresolved D. The germline V gene has CDR1 MNHEY and CDR2 SMNVEV (reference sequence). Trimming removed 7 bases from V and 3 bases from J, with 12 bases in between. CDR3 length equals 14 residues. Here the CDR3 reads CASNTAGYTGELFF. CDR3 DNA: TGTGCCAGCAACACCGCAGGCTACACCGGGGAGCTGTTTTTT.

The chain combines TRBV4-3 with TRBJ1-2; TRBD1 might be the D (5 bases). The germline gives CDR1 LGHNA, CDR2 YSLEER. The CDR3 covers 16 residues. Trimming pared 1 base from V and 4 bases from J, leaving 16 bases between. CDR3 nucleotide sequence: TGCGCCAGCAGCCAAGTCCAACGGCCCGGGGGCTATGGCTACACCTTC. Protein product: CASSQVQRPGGYGYTF.

The V and J genes are TRBV27 and TRBJ2-7; weak D call: TRBD1 (6 bases). Between the trimmed V and J ends, which lost 5 bases and 4 bases, there was a span of 18 bases. CDR3 length equals 15 residues. Looked up from germline, CDR1 is MNHEY and CDR2 is SMNVEV (reference sequence). CDR3 protein: CASSPKGQLRYEQYF. DNA for the CDR3: TGTGCCAGCAGTCCAAAAGGACAGCTGAGGTACGAGCAGTACTTC.

This rearrangement joins TRBV7-8 to TRBJ2-7; 7 nucleotides line up with TRBD2. V shed 5 bases, J shed 3 bases, and the junction held 10 bases outside the gene matches. Per germline, CDR1 SGHVS and CDR2 FQNEAQ. The length of the CDR3 is 15 residues. This CDR3 reads CASSPLPGGHYEQYF. The CDR3 DNA reads as TGTGCCAGCAGCCCTCTCCCGGGAGGCCACTACGAGCAGTACTTC.

Only a few counts were recorded for this clonotype. The rearrangement links TRBV29-1 to TRBJ2-1; 7 bases fit TRBD1. Trimming took 7 bases from V and 9 from J; bases not matched to a gene: 18. The CDR3 runs 15 residues. Germline V gene sequence: CDR1 SQVTM, CDR2 ANQGSEA. CDR3 sequence reads: CSGEIGQVIPGEQFF. For the CDR3, the DNA is TGCAGCGGGGAAATCGGACAGGTAATCCCTGGTGAGCAGTTCTTC.

This clonotype was seen only a few times. The chain carries TRBV30 and TRBJ2-2, with a weak D call TRBD1 (6 bases). Germline CDR1 and CDR2: GTSNPN and SVGIG (reference sequence). The V end lost 8 bases, the J end lost 4 bases, and 14 bases lay between the germline ends. The CDR3 runs 13 residues. The CDR3 DNA reads TGTGCCGGCAGGGGTTTTTTCACCGGGGAGCTGTTTTTT. It encodes CAGRGFFTGELFF.

This clonotype was counted only a few times. This sequence joins TRBV19 and TRBJ2-7; D ambiguous. The CDR3 totals 15 residues. Looked up from germline, CDR1 is LNHDA and CDR2 is SQIVND (reference sequence). The V gene lost 3 bases and the J gene lost 3 bases, with 15 bases spanning the gap. This CDR3 reads CASSMRTTTLYEQYF. Here the CDR3 DNA reads TGTGCCAGTAGTATGCGGACGACCACCCTCTACGAGCAGTACTTC.

This clonotype has just a few counts. The chain employs TRBV12-3 or TRBV12-4 and TRBJ2-3; D possibly corresponds to TRBD2 (5 bases). V lost 5 bases, J lost 2 bases, and 17 bases lay in between. CDR3 length: 16 residues. The CDR3 is CASSPSLGDYTDTQYF. CDR3 nucleotides: TGTGCCAGCAGTCCATCACTAGGCGACTACACAGATACGCAGTATTTT.

The V and J genes are TRBV30 and TRBJ2-7; 8 bases fit TRBD2. The germline V gene has CDR1 GTSNPN and CDR2 SVGIG (reference sequence). J gave up 6 bases and V 3 bases, and 10 bases lay outside the gene matches. The CDR3 sequence is 14 residues long. CDR3 sequence reads: CAWRTSGSPFEQYF. The CDR3 DNA follows: TGTGCCTGGAGGACGAGCGGGAGTCCCTTCGAGCAGTACTTC.

This clonotype was recorded many times. J is TRBJ2-1 and V is TRBV3-1; tentatively, D is TRBD1 (7 bases). V was clipped by 4 bases and J by 8 bases, with 18 bases between them. CDR3 length equals 15 residues. Germline CDR1 is LGHDT and CDR2 is YNNKEL (reference sequence). CDR3 bases: TGTGCCAGCAGCCGGGAGGCAGGGGGACGTTATGAGCAGTTCTTC. It specifies CASSREAGGRYEQFF.

This clonotype was counted only a few times. V gene TRBV20-1 combines with J gene TRBJ2-3; TRBD2 aligns across 13 bases. CDR1 is DFQATT and CDR2 is SNEGSKA in the germline V gene (reference sequence). The CDR3 extends over 15 amino acids. V gave up 5 bases and J gave up 4 bases; unmatched junction bases: 6. The CDR3 region is CSADRTSGSPDTQYF. The DNA for the CDR3 is TGCAGTGCTGACCGGACTAGCGGGAGCCCAGATACGCAGTATTTT.

In its sample, this clonotype was seen many times. The chain employs TRBV12-3 or TRBV12-4 and TRBJ2-1; 8 nucleotides agree with TRBD2. J gave up 3 bases and V 6 bases, and 7 bases lay outside the gene matches. The CDR3 extends over 15 amino acids. CDR3 sequence: CASRPTSGSYNEQFF. As DNA, the CDR3 is TGTGCCAGCAGACCCACTAGCGGAAGCTACAATGAGCAGTTCTTC.

V gene TRBV6-1 combines with J gene TRBJ2-1; TRBD1 or TRBD2 may be the D gene (5 bases each). The CDR3 length is 16 residues. Germline assignment: CDR1 MNHNS and CDR2 SASEGT. Trimming took 6 bases from V and 0 from J, leaving 15 bases between them. CDR3: CASRPGDPSSYNEQFF. In DNA, the CDR3 is TGTGCCAGCAGACCTGGGGACCCTTCCTCCTACAATGAGCAGTTCTTC.

This clonotype was counted a single time. This chain links TRBV5-1 with TRBJ1-1; no clear D gene. Trimming removed 0 bases from V and 3 bases from J, with 9 bases in between. Germline loops: CDR1 SGHRS, CDR2 YFSETQ. The CDR3 covers 14 residues. The CDR3 protein is CASSLARQDTEAFF. CDR3 bases: TGCGCCAGCAGCTTGGCCCGGCAGGACACTGAAGCTTTCTTT.